The next 18 T cell receptor beta chains were all read from a single sample in a study of molecular identifiers for immune sequencing clone quantification. Each CDR3 protein gets one entry after TCRdb re-called the PCR reads with MiXCR. The sample includes hundreds of thousands of distinct CDR3 sequences, around 25% of them seen just once. Sequencing was performed on naive CD8+ T cells from blood, with Jurkat cell RNA spiked in. The subset is: FACS-sorted CD8+CD4-CCR7+CD45RA+ naive T cells. Receptor source: a human donor in good health. Some libraries in this study had Jurkat cell RNA spiked in.

This clonotype has more than one count but fewer than ten. The CDR3 carries no conserved terminal phenylalanine or tryptophan, so it likely arises from a read error. CDR3 loop: CAVGTTLGYEQYS. CDR3 DNA: TGTGCCGTCGGGACAACCCTCGGATACGAGCAGTACTCC. The chain combines TRBV25-1 with TRBJ2-7, with D perhaps matching TRBD1 (6 bases). This CDR3 is built from 13 residues. V was shortened by 11 bases and J by 4 bases, with 18 bases between the two germline ends. Germline CDR1 is MGHDK and CDR2 is SYGVNS.

The chain couples TRBV9 to TRBJ1-2; TRBD1 aligns across 7 bases. The CDR3 is 14 residues long. V was pared by 0 bases and J by 3 bases, with 2 bases of the junction left unmatched. Germline CDR1 reads SGDLS; CDR2 reads YYNGEE. The DNA for the CDR3 is TGTGCCAGCAGCGTAGAGGGACAGTACTATGGCTACACCTTC. Translating gives CASSVEGQYYGYTF.

This clonotype was observed many times. This chain connects TRBV27 to TRBJ2-2, with D possibly being TRBD1 (5 bases). The CDR3 sequence is 16 residues long. Trimming took off 5 bases at V and 0 bases at J, with 13 bases between the two ends. CDR1 is MNHEY and CDR2 is SMNVEV in the germline V gene (reference sequence). The CDR3 DNA reads as TGTGCCAGCAGTATAAAGACAGTTACGAACACCGGGGAGCTGTTTTTT. Protein: CASSIKTVTNTGELFF.

Comments on this clonotype: A much larger clone lies one base from this, so it may be a read error. The CDR3 does not close with the conserved phenylalanine or tryptophan, likely indicating a read error. The DNA is left out, because the CDR3 cannot be placed on it with certainty; the CDR3 is given as TCRdb lists it. The CDR3 is CSARDPLTGQNLS. This sequence joins TRBV20-1 and TRBJ2-7; no DNA check was done on the table's D call, TRBD1. The CDR3 comprises 13 residues, both ends counted. Per the germline V gene, CDR1 is DFQATT and CDR2 is SNEGSKA (reference sequence).

This clonotype was seen many times. The chain carries TRBV7-3 and TRBJ1-1; no reliable D call. The CDR3 length is 13 residues. Germline lookup yields CDR1 SGHTA and CDR2 FQGTGA. The V end was cut by 4 bases, the J end by 5 bases, with 11 bases between. CDR3 protein: CASSSYPSTEAFF. The CDR3 nucleotides read TGTGCCAGCAGCTCGTACCCCTCGACTGAAGCTTTCTTT.

This chain connects TRBV30 to TRBJ2-1; either TRBD1 or TRBD2 may fit D (5 bases each). This CDR3 is built from 14 residues. Germline V CDR1 and CDR2: GTSNPN, SVGIG (reference sequence). The V end was cut by 4 bases, the J end by 6 bases, with 16 bases between. The CDR3 region has the DNA TGTGCCTGGACTGCAGATGGGACCGGCAATGAGCAGTTCTTC. Its translation is CAWTADGTGNEQFF.

This clonotype was picked up many times. Mismatch with germline at one junction end may stem from a read error. The J gene is TRBJ2-1, the V gene TRBV2, with D perhaps TRBD2 (5 bases). The CDR3 covers 12 residues. The germline V gene has CDR1 SNHLY and CDR2 FYNNEI. The CDR3 is CASSEGTRGLRF. CDR3 nucleotide sequence: TGTGCCAGCAGTGAAGGGACCCGAGGGCTGAGATTC.

As DNA, the CDR3 is TGTGCCAGCGGTTCTTACGGACAGGGGGCGGGGGAGACCCAGTACTTC. Its translation is CASGSYGQGAGETQYF. The V call is TRBV12-3 or TRBV12-4, the J call TRBJ2-5; 11 nucleotides align to TRBD1. J lost 5 bases, V lost 8 bases, and 13 bases had no gene match. The CDR3 covers 16 residues.

This clonotype was seen ten or more times. J is TRBJ2-3 and V is TRBV4-1; D not certain. The germline V gene encodes CDR1 MGHRA and CDR2 YSYEKL. Between the trimmed V and J ends, which lost 0 bases and 8 bases, there was a span of 9 bases. The CDR3 totals 13 residues. CDR3 loop: CASSQDPPSTQYF. The DNA of the CDR3 is TGCGCCAGCAGCCAAGACCCTCCGAGTACGCAGTATTTT.

This clonotype was seen only a few times. The chain carries TRBV19 and TRBJ1-2; 7 positions match TRBD1. The CDR3 is 16 amino acids. Germline V lookup: CDR1 LNHDA, CDR2 SQIVND (reference sequence). Trimming removed 2 bases from V and 7 bases from J; junction bases left unmatched: 13. The CDR3 bases are TGTGCCAGTAGTATATTTCCCCCCCGGGCAGGGGGTGGCTACACCTTC. This sequence encodes CASSIFPPRAGGGYTF.

The table lists this clonotype with many counts. The chain carries TRBV5-4 and TRBJ1-5; perhaps TRBD1 as D (5 bases). The CDR3 is 14 residues long. The ends were cut back, 2 bases at V and 6 bases at J, with 12 bases in the middle. Germline V gene lookup returns CDR1 SGHNT and CDR2 YYREEE (reference sequence). The CDR3 here is CASSFEGTGQPQHF. In nucleotides, the CDR3 is TGTGCCAGCAGCTTCGAGGGGACGGGTCAGCCCCAGCATTTT.

A note on this clonotype: A clone one base away is much larger, so this may be a read error. The CDR3 DNA is TGTGCCAGCAGTTTGATTTTAGTAGCGGGAGGCGCAGATACGCAGTATTTT. Amino acids: CASSLILVAGGADTQYF. The V and J genes are TRBV27 and TRBJ2-3; the match to TRBD2 covers 10 bases. The CDR3 consists of 17 residues. Trimming cost V 3 bases and J 4 bases; bases outside gene matches: 10. Germline loops: CDR1 MNHEY, CDR2 SMNVEV (reference sequence).

The chain joins TRBV11-2 to TRBJ2-7, with unresolved D. CDR1 and CDR2 (germline): SGHAT, FQNNGV. This CDR3 region has 15 residues. The V gene lost 10 bases and the J gene lost 5 bases, with 24 bases spanning the gap. The CDR3 region is CATAGESVYPDEQYF. CDR3 in DNA: TGTGCCACAGCTGGCGAGTCTGTGTATCCGGACGAGCAGTACTTC.

This clonotype was counted at least ten times. The V gene is TRBV7-2, the J gene TRBJ2-7; 7 bases are a match to TRBD2. Germline assignment: CDR1 SGHTA and CDR2 FQGNSA. Germline trimming cut 8 bases from V and 4 bases from J; bases unmatched to any gene: 14. The CDR3 covers 15 residues. CDR3 nucleotides: TGTGCCAGCTCGGCGGGAGTATCAAACTGGTACGAGCAGTACTTC. The encoded protein is CASSAGVSNWYEQYF.

This clonotype occurred a few times. This sequence joins TRBV11-2 and TRBJ2-3; 8 nucleotides align to TRBD2. Germline V lookup: CDR1 SGHAT, CDR2 FQNNGV. With 0 bases clipped from V and 0 bases from J, the junction kept 2 bases outside the gene matches. The CDR3 is 16 amino acids. DNA for the CDR3: TGTGCCAGCAGCTTAGAGACTAGCGCTAGCACAGATACGCAGTATTTT. This translates into CASSLETSASTDTQYF. Based on the CDR3 plus reference TRBV11-2 and TRBJ2-3, the full variable domain is EAGVAQSPRYKIIEKRQSVAFWCNPISGHATLYWYQQILGQGPKLLIQFQNNGVVDDSQLPKDRFSAERLKGVDSTLKIQPAKLEDSAVYLCASSLETSASTDTQYFGPGTRLTVL.

This clonotype was counted between two and nine times. V gene TRBV6-6 combines with J gene TRBJ1-2; perhaps TRBD1 as D (5 bases). Trimming left V 0 bases short and J 4 bases short, with 12 bases between. The CDR3 spans 15 residues. Germline V CDR1 and CDR2: MNHNY, SVGAGI (reference sequence). CDR3 sequence reads: CASSYSMQGSYGYTF. Here the CDR3 DNA reads TGTGCCAGCAGTTACTCGATGCAGGGAAGCTATGGCTACACCTTC.

A remark on this clonotype: Since a much larger clone is just one base distant, this may be a read error. The V gene is TRBV28, the J gene TRBJ2-2; D remains unclear. This CDR3 is 16 amino acids long. Germline lookup yields CDR1 MDHEN and CDR2 SYDVKM. DNA of the CDR3: TGTGCCGGCAGACCTGACCAGGAAGAGAACACCGGGGAGCTGTTTTTT. It translates to CAGRPDQEENTGELFF.

This clonotype was seen ten or more times. The chain employs TRBV3-1 and TRBJ1-1; D is possibly TRBD1 (5 bases). The CDR3 covers 15 residues. The germline V gene encodes CDR1 LGHDT and CDR2 YNNKEL (reference sequence). V was pared by 0 bases and J by 3 bases, with 11 bases between. The CDR3 region is CASSQDLLGDTEAFF. The DNA for the CDR3 is TGTGCCAGCAGCCAAGATCTCTTGGGGGACACTGAAGCTTTCTTT.